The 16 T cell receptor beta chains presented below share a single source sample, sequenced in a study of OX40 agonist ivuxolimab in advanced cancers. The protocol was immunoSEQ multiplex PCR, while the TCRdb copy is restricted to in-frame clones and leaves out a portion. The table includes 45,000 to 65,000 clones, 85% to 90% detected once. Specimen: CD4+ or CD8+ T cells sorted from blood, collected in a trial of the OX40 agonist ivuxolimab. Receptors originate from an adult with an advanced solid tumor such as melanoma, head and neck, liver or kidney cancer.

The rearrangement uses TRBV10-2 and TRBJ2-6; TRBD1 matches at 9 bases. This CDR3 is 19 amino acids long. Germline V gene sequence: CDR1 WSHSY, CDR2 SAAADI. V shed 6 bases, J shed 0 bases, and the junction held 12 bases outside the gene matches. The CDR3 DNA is TGCGCCAGCAGGGACAGGGGTCCGGGGGTAGTCTCTGGGGCCAACGTCCTGACTTTC. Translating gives CASRDRGPGVVSGANVLTF.

The CDR3 reads CASSSTGVTGELFF. In nucleotides, the CDR3 is TGTGCCAGCAGTTCGACAGGGGTCACCGGGGAGCTGTTTTTT. The chain carries TRBV28 and TRBJ2-2, with 8 positions matching TRBD1. The CDR3 is made up of 14 amino acids. V lost 4 bases and J lost 4; bases outside the gene matches: 2. Germline CDR1 and CDR2: MDHEN and SYDVKM.

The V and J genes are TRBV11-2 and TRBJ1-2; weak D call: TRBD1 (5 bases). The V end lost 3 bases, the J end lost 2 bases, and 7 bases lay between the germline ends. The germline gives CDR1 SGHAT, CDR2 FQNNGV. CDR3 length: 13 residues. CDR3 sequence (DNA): TGTGCCAGCAGCTTCGACAGAAACTATGGCTACACCTTC. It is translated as CASSFDRNYGYTF.

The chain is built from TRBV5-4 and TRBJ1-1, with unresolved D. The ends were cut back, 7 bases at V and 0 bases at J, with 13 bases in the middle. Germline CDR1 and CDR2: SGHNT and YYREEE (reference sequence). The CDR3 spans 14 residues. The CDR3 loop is CASRKDTMNTEAFF. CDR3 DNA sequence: TGTGCCAGCCGCAAGGATACAATGAACACTGAAGCTTTCTTT.

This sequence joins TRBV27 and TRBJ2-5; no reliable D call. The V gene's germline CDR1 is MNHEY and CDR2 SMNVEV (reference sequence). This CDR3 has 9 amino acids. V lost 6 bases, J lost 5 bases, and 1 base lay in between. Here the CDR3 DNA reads TGTGCCAGCAGGGAGACCCAGTACTTC. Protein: CASRETQYF.

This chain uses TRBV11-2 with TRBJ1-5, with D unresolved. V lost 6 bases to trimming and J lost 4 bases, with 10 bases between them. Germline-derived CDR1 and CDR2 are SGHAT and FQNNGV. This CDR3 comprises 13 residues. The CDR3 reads CASRRAPNQPQHF. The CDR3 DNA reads TGTGCCAGCAGACGGGCCCCGAATCAGCCCCAGCATTTT.

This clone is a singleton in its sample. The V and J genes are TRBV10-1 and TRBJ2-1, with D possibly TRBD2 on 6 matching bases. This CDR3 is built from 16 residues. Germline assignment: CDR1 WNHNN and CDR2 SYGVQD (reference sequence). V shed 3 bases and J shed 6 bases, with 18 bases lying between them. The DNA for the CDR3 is TGCGCCAGCAGTGACCCCGGAGGGGCGAAATTCAATGAGCAGTTCTTC. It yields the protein CASSDPGGAKFNEQFF.

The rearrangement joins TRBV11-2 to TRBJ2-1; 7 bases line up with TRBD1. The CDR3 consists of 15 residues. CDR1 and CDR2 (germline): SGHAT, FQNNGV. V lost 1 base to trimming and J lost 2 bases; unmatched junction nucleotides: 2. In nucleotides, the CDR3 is TGTGCCAGCAGCTTAGGTAGGGGGCCCTACAATGAGCAGTTCTTC. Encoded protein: CASSLGRGPYNEQFF.

CDR3 residues: CAWNQPQYNSPLHF. The CDR3 nucleotides are TGTGCCTGGAACCAGCCCCAATATAATTCACCCCTCCACTTT. The chain employs TRBV30 and TRBJ1-6; D unclear. Per germline, CDR1 GTSNPN and CDR2 SVGIG (reference sequence). The CDR3 spans 14 residues. The V gene lost 4 bases and the J gene lost 4 bases, with 11 bases spanning the gap.

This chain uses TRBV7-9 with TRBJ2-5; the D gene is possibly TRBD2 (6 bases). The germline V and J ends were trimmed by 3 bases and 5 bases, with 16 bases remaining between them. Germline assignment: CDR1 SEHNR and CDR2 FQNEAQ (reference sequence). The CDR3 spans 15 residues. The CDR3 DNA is TGTGCCAGCAGCTTGCTGGGGGACTCGGAGGAGACCCAGTACTTC. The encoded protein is CASSLLGDSEETQYF. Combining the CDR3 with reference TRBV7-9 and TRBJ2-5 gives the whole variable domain DTGVSQNPRHKITKRGQNVTFRCDPISEHNRLYWYRQTLGQGPEFLTYFQNEAQLEKSRLLSDRFSAERPKGSFSTLEIQRTEQGDSAMYLCASSLLGDSEETQYFGPGTRLLVL.

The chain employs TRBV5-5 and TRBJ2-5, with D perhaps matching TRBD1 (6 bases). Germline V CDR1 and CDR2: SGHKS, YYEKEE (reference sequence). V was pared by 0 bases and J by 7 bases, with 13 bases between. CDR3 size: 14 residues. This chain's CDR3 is CASSLVAGVGTQYF. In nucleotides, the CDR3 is TGTGCCAGCAGCTTGGTGGCAGGGGTTGGGACCCAGTACTTC.

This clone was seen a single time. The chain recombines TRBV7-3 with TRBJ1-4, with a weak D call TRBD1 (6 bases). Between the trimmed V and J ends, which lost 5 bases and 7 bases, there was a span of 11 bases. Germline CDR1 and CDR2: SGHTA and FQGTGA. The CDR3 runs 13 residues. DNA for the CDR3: TGTGCCAGCAGCGGGGGCGCGGGTGAAAAACTGTTTTTT. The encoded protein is CASSGGAGEKLFF.

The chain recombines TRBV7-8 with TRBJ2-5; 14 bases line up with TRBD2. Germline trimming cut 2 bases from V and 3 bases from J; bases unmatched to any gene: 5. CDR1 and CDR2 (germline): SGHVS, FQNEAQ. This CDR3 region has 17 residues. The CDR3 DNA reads TGTGCCAGCAGCTTAAGACTAGCGGGGGGGAGGAAAGAGACCCAGTACTTC. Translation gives CASSLRLAGGRKETQYF.

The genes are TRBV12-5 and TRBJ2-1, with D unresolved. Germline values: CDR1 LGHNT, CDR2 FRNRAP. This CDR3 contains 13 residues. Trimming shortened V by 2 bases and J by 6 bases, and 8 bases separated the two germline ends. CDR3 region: CASGLPNSNEQFF. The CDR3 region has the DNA TGTGCTAGTGGTTTGCCCAACAGCAATGAGCAGTTCTTC.

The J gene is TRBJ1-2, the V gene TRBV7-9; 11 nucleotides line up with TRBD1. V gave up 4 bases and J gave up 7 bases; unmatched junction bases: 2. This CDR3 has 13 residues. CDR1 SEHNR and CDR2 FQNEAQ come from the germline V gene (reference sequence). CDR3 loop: CASSWTGGSGYTF. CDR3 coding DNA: TGTGCCAGCAGCTGGACAGGGGGCTCTGGCTACACCTTC. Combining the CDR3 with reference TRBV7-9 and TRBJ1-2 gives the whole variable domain DTGVSQNPRHKITKRGQNVTFRCDPISEHNRLYWYRQTLGQGPEFLTYFQNEAQLEKSRLLSDRFSAERPKGSFSTLEIQRTEQGDSAMYLCASSWTGGSGYTFGSGTRLTVV.

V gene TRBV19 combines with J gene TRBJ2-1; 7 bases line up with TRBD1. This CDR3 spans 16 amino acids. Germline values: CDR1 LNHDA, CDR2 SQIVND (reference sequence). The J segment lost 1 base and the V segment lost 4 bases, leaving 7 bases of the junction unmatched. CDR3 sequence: CASSKGALGSYNEQFF. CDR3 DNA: TGTGCCAGTAGTAAGGGGGCCCTCGGGTCCTACAATGAGCAGTTCTTC.